This T cell receptor beta chain appears in the sequencing data of a study of CD8 T cells in Susac syndrome. Random hexamers primed reverse transcription of about 0.5 to 1 ug RNA. immunoSEQ multiplex PCR amplified TCR beta CDR3 across 54 Vbeta, 13 Jbeta. One entry per CDR3 protein, called by TCRdb with MiXCR from the immunoSEQ multiplex PCR reads. Here the sample spans fewer than 150,000 distinct CDR3 sequences, under 95% being singletons. TCR beta from blood CD8+ and CD4+ T cells was sequenced. In contrast to the negatively isolated CD8+ and CD4+ T cells, TEMRA cells were FACS-enriched. In this sample, this clonotype turned up once. What it binds is not known. Whole-study results and caveats: The study conceded that its TCR sequencing and HLA analysis involved relatively few individuals.

The CDR3 has 17 residues. The sample was CD8+ T cells from PBMCs. The TCR sequence derives from a human donor with multiple sclerosis. J is TRBJ1-2 and V is TRBV21-1; the table assigns TRBD1, which was not confirmed against the DNA. TRBV21-1 is termed a pseudogene. The chain's CDR3 is CASSKSRVQGAGASYTF. The CDR3 nucleotides are TGTGCCAGCAGCAAAAGTAGAGTTCAGGGGGCGGGTGCCTCCTACACCTTC.